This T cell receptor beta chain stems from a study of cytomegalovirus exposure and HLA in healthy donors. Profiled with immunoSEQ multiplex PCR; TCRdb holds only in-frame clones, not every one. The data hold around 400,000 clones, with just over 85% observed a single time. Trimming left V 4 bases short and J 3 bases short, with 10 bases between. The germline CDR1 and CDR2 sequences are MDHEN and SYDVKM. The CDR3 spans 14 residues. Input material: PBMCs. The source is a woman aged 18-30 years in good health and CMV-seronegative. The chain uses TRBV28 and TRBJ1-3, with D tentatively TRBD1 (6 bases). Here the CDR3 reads CASSSSGVGNTIYF. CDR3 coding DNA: TGTGCCAGCAGTTCCTCAGGGGTTGGAAACACCATATATTTT.